The 7 T cell receptor beta chains in this list originate from one sample, sequenced in a study of T-cell reconstitution after alpha-beta-depleted transplantation in children. Using unique molecular identifiers, the investigators prepared the TCRbeta library. Via MiXCR, TCRdb re-called the PCR reads, giving one row per CDR3 protein. The sample consists of about 240,000 distinct CDR3 sequences, about 26% of them appearing once. Sequenced here: PBMCs, sampled before TCRalphabeta/CD19-depleted stem cell transplant. The receptors come from a girl aged 2 to 9 with Fanconi anemia, due to receive a stem cell transplant.

This clonotype was detected only a few times. The CDR3 protein is CAAGAHEQFF. The DNA of the CDR3 is TGTGCCGCGGGGGCCCATGAGCAGTTCTTC. The V call is TRBV28, the J call TRBJ2-1, with D possibly being TRBD2 (7 bases). Looked up from germline, CDR1 is MDHEN and CDR2 is SYDVKM. This CDR3 has 10 amino acids. V was shortened by 11 bases and J by 8 bases, with 10 bases between the two germline ends.

The sample holds many counts of this clonotype. The chain is built from TRBV7-9 and TRBJ2-2, with TRBD1 identical over 8 bases. This CDR3 has 15 amino acids. CDR1 is SEHNR and CDR2 is FQNEAQ in the germline V gene (reference sequence). The V segment lost 5 bases and the J segment 6 bases; nucleotides outside the gene matches: 8. The CDR3 DNA sequence: TGTGCCAGCAGCCCGACGGACAGGGACCCCGGGGAGCTGTTTTTT. Amino acids: CASSPTDRDPGELFF.

This clonotype was seen more than once but under ten times. This chain links TRBV29-1 with TRBJ1-2; D is unclear. V was cut by 3 bases and J by 1 base, with 3 bases left in between. The CDR3 consists of 11 residues. CDR1 SQVTM and CDR2 ANQGSEA come from the germline V gene. The CDR3 sequence is CSVELNYGYTF. The CDR3 nucleotides are TGCAGCGTTGAGCTTAACTATGGCTACACCTTC.

This clonotype was counted between two and nine times. CDR3 amino acids: CASSQGLAGEGYEQYF. The DNA of the CDR3 is TGTGCCAGCAGCCAGGGACTAGCGGGAGAGGGGTACGAGCAGTACTTC. The V call is TRBV4-2, the J call TRBJ2-7; 14 bases agree with TRBD2. The CDR3 loop spans 16 amino acids. Trimming removed 3 bases from V and 4 bases from J; junction bases left unmatched: 5. The V gene's germline CDR1 is LGHNA and CDR2 YNFKEQ.

The rearrangement uses TRBV20-1 and TRBJ2-7; D uncertain. The germline gives CDR1 DFQATT, CDR2 SNEGSKA (reference sequence). The CDR3 sequence is 15 residues long. V gave up 3 bases and J gave up 0 bases, with 15 bases separating them. CDR3 DNA: TGCAGTGCTAGTCGTCCGTTCCAGAGCTCCTACGAGCAGTACTTC. It yields the protein CSASRPFQSSYEQYF.

This clonotype was counted ten times or more. The chain has TRBV20-1 and TRBJ2-1; TRBD2 matches at 9 bases. After removal of 6 bases from V and 3 bases from J, the junction contained 15 bases not matched to a gene. CDR3 size: 17 residues. CDR1 is DFQATT, CDR2 SNEGSKA, per germline (reference sequence). This CDR3 reads CSAFGGRERGVYNEQFF. The CDR3 coding sequence is TGCAGTGCGTTTGGTGGACGCGAGCGGGGGGTCTACAATGAGCAGTTCTTC.

This clonotype was counted at least ten times. This chain links TRBV12-3 or TRBV12-4 with TRBJ2-3, with D unresolved. This CDR3 region has 13 residues. The germline V and J ends were trimmed by 3 bases and 5 bases, with 9 bases remaining between them. CDR3 nucleotides: TGTGCCAGCAGTTTTAGGCGTCGAGATACGCAGTATTTT. It yields the protein CASSFRRRDTQYF.